The 10 T cell receptor beta chains below all came from one sample that was sequenced in a study of blood T cell repertoires in COVID-19. Assay used: immunoSEQ multiplex PCR; TCRdb lists only in-frame clones, some missing. The sample includes a few hundred thousand clones, approximately 92% of them seen just once. The sequenced material came from peripheral blood. The receptors were gathered from a woman aged 25 to 39 with COVID-19, enrolled during active disease.

This clone was seen a single time. The chain is built from TRBV4-3 and TRBJ2-4, with 8 bases aligning to TRBD2. CDR1 is LGHNA and CDR2 is YSLEER in the germline V gene. The ends lost 1 base at V and 2 bases at J; junction bases unmatched: 4. The CDR3 is 16 amino acids. The CDR3 coding sequence is TGCGCCAGCAGCCAAGGGGGCGGGAGGTCCAAAAACATTCAGTACTTC. It translates to CASSQGGGRSKNIQYF.

The chain links TRBV6-5 to TRBJ1-4; TRBD1 might be the D (6 bases). V lost 6 bases and J lost 0, with 8 bases in between. There are 14 residues in the CDR3. Per the germline V gene, CDR1 is MNHEY and CDR2 is SVGAGI. The chain's CDR3 is CASRTGTTNEKLFF. CDR3 nucleotide sequence: TGTGCCAGCAGGACAGGAACAACTAATGAAAAACTGTTTTTT.

J is TRBJ2-5 and V is TRBV10-3; 8 nucleotides match TRBD1. This CDR3 spans 15 amino acids. With V trimmed by 2 bases and J by 5 bases, 7 bases remained unmatched. Germline V CDR1 and CDR2: ENHRY, SYGVKD. CDR3 bases: TGTGCCATCAGTGAGGCCAGGGGGCTATCGGAGACCCAGTACTTC. Translation: CAISEARGLSETQYF.

The chain combines TRBV2 with TRBJ1-3; D is possibly TRBD1 (5 bases). Germline CDR1 SNHLY, CDR2 FYNNEI. The germline V and J ends were trimmed by 3 bases and 6 bases, with 12 bases remaining between them. This CDR3 is 14 amino acids long. CDR3 residues: CASSDVDILNTIYF. CDR3 in DNA: TGTGCCAGCAGTGACGTGGACATCCTAAACACCATATATTTT.

The chain recombines TRBV5-4 with TRBJ2-1; 10 bases match TRBD2. After removal of 0 bases from V and 8 bases from J, the junction contained 8 bases not matched to a gene. The CDR3 consists of 16 residues. CDR1 and CDR2 (germline): SGHNT, YYREEE (reference sequence). The chain's CDR3 is CASSLGTSGTTDEQFF. The CDR3 coding sequence is TGTGCCAGCAGCTTGGGGACTAGCGGAACTACAGATGAGCAGTTCTTC.

The chain has TRBV19 and TRBJ1-2; 8 positions agree with TRBD1. V gave up 8 bases and J gave up 2 bases; unmatched junction bases: 7. The germline CDR1 and CDR2 sequences are LNHDA and SQIVND (reference sequence). The CDR3 spans 14 residues. The CDR3 sequence: CASARTGLNYGYTF. CDR3 nucleotide sequence: TGTGCCAGTGCACGGACAGGGCTGAACTATGGCTACACCTTC.

The chain has TRBV2 and TRBJ2-2; 9 bases are a match to TRBD1. The CDR3 has 16 amino acids. Germline lookup yields CDR1 SNHLY and CDR2 FYNNEI. The ends lost 4 bases at V and 4 bases at J; junction bases unmatched: 7. The CDR3 region is CASSVPGQGRTGELFF. CDR3 DNA: TGTGCCAGCAGTGTACCCGGACAGGGGCGCACCGGGGAGCTGTTTTTT.

This CDR3 reads CSVAVQANYGYTF. The CDR3 DNA sequence: TGCAGCGTTGCCGTACAGGCCAACTATGGCTACACCTTC. The genes are TRBV29-1 and TRBJ1-2, with D maybe TRBD1 (5 bases). Germline V gene lookup returns CDR1 SQVTM and CDR2 ANQGSEA. V was cut by 4 bases and J by 2 bases, with 11 bases left in between. The CDR3 is 13 residues long.

The chain employs TRBV2 and TRBJ1-5, with D perhaps TRBD1 (5 bases). The germline V gene encodes CDR1 SNHLY and CDR2 FYNNEI. The V end lost 3 bases, the J end lost 7 bases, and 10 bases lay between the germline ends. This CDR3 is 13 amino acids long. In nucleotides, the CDR3 is TGTGCCAGCAGTGATGGGGGGGAGCAGCCCCAGCATTTT. Protein product: CASSDGGEQPQHF.

This chain's CDR3 is CASKSRAEGGYTF. CDR3 DNA: TGTGCCAGTAAATCCAGGGCTGAAGGTGGCTACACCTTC. The J gene is TRBJ1-2, the V gene TRBV19; tentative D call: TRBD1 (5 bases). The germline gives CDR1 LNHDA, CDR2 SQIVND (reference sequence). Trimming stripped 7 bases from V and 7 bases from J, with 16 bases between. The CDR3 spans 13 residues.